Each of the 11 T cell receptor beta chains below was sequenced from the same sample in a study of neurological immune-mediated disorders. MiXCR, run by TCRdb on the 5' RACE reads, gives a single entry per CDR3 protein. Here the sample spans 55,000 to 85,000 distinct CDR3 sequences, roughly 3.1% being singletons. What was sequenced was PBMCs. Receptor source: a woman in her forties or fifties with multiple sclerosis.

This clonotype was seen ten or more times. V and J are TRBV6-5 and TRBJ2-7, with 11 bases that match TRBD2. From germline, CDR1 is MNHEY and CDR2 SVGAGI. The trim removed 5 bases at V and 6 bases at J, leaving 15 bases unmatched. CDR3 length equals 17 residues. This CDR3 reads CASSPGTSGPNPLEQYF. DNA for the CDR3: TGTGCCAGCAGTCCTGGGACTAGCGGACCAAACCCCCTCGAGCAGTACTTC.

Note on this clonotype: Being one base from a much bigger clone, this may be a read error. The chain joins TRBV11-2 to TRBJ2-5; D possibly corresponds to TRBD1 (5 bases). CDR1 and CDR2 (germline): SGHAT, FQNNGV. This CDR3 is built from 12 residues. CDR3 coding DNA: TGTGACAGTCAGGGTATTGGGGAGACCCAGTACTTC. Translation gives CDSQGIGETQYF.

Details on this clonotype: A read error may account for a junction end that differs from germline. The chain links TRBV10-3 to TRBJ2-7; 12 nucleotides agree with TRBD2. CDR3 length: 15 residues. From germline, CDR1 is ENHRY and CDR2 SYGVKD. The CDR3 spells CSTTGTSGPRGEQHF. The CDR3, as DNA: TGTTCCACGACCGGGACTAGCGGGCCCCGTGGGGAGCAGCACTTC.

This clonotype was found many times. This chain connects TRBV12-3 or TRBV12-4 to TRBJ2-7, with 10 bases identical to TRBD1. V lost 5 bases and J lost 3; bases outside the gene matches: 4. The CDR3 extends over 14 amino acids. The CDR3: CASSNDRGLYEQYF. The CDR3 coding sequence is TGTGCCAGCAGTAACGACAGGGGGCTCTACGAGCAGTACTTC.

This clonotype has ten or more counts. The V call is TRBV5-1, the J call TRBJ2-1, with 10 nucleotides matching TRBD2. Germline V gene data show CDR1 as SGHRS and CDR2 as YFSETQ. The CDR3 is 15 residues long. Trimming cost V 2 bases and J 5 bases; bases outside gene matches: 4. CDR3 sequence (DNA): TGCGCCAGCAGCTTAGCACTAGCGGGAAACAATGAGCAGTTCTTC. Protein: CASSLALAGNNEQFF.

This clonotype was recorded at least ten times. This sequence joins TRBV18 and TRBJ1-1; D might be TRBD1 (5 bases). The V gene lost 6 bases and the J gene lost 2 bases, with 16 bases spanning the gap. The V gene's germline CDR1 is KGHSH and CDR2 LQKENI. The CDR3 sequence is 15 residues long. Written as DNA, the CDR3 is TGTGCCAGCTCCCTCGGGGGAGTCGGAAACACTGAAGCTTTCTTT. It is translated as CASSLGGVGNTEAFF. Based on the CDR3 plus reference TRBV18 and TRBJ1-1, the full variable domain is NAGVMQNPRHLVRRRGQEARLRCSPMKGHSHVYWYRQLPEEGLKFMVYLQKENIIDESGMPKERFSAEFPKEGPSILRIQQVVRGDSAAYFCASSLGGVGNTEAFFGQGTRLTVV.

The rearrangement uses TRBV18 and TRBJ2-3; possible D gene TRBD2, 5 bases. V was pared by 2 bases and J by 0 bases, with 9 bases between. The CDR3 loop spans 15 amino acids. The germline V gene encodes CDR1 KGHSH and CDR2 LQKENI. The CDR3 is CASSPTGVSTDTQYF. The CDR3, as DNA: TGTGCCAGCTCACCAACCGGGGTGAGCACAGATACGCAGTATTTT.

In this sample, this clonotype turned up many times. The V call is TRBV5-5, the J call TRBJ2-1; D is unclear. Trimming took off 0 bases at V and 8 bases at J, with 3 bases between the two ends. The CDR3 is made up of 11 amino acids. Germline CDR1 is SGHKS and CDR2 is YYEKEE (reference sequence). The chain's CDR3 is CASSLVDEQFF. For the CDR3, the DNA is TGTGCCAGCAGCTTGGTTGATGAGCAGTTCTTC.

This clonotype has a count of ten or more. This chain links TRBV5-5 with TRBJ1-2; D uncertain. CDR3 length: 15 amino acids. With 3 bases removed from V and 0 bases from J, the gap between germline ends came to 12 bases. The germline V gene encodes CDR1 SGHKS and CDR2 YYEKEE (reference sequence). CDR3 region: CASSYLTESNYGYTF. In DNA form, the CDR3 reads TGTGCCAGCAGCTATCTGACCGAATCTAACTATGGCTACACCTTC. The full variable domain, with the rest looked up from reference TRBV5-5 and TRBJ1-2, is DAGVTQSPTHLIKTRGQQVTLRCSPISGHKSVSWYQQVLGQGPQFIFQYYEKEERGRGNFPDRFSARQFPNYSSELNVNALLLGDSALYLCASSYLTESNYGYTFGSGTRLTVV.

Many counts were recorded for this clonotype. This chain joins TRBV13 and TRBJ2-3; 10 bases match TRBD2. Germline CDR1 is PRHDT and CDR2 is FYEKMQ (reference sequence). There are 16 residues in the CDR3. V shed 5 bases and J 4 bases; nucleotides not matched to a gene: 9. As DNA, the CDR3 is TGTGCCAGCAGCCCGGCGGCTAGCGGGAGTGCAGATACGCAGTATTTT. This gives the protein CASSPAASGSADTQYF.

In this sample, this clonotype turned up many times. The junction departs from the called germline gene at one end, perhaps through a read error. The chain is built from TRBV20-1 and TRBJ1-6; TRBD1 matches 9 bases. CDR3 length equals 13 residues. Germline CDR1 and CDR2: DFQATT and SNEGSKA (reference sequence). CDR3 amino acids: CSASTGQGSSLHF. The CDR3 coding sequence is TGCAGTGCTAGTACGGGACAGGGTTCATCCCTCCACTTT.